The 32 T cell receptor beta chains reported below all come from one sample, sequenced in a study of tumor-infiltrating lymphocytes in primary liver carcinoma. The authors took blood RNA from unsorted whole blood and also extracted germline DNA. Researchers generated TCR beta cDNA from around 510 ng of total RNA, relying on a constant-region primer. A slightly modified ARM-PCR protocol with three nested multiplex PCR rounds produced these TCR beta libraries. The first two PCR rounds used TRBV1-TRBV30 forward primers with a C-beta reverse primer, about 10 cycles each. One entry per CDR3 protein, called by TCRdb with MiXCR from the multiplex PCR reads. The sample has approximately 340,000 distinct CDR3 sequences, less than 65% seen once. Sequences were obtained from peripheral blood. The source of these receptors is a man in his forties with primary liver carcinoma and hepatitis B virus infection.

DNA for the CDR3: TGTGCCAGTAGTCCCTACTCCGGGACGCCCCTTCATCAGCCCCAGCATTTT. Translated, it gives CASSPYSGTPLHQPQHF. The rearrangement uses TRBV19 and TRBJ1-5, with D possibly TRBD1 on 5 matching bases. CDR3 length equals 17 residues. The germline V and J ends were trimmed by 5 bases and 5 bases, with 22 bases remaining between them. Germline-derived CDR1 and CDR2 are LNHDA and SQIVND (reference sequence).

This chain joins TRBV11-2 and TRBJ2-7; D is uncertain. The CDR3 is 13 residues long. Per germline, CDR1 SGHAT and CDR2 FQNNGV. DNA of the CDR3: TGTACCAACAGCTTAGAAACTTCTCAGGAGCAGTACTTC. It codes for CTNSLETSQEQYF.

The chain recombines TRBV12-3 or TRBV12-4 with TRBJ2-7, with 7 nucleotides matching TRBD2. V shed 6 bases and J 2 bases; nucleotides not matched to a gene: 7. The length of the CDR3 is 14 residues. As DNA, the CDR3 is TGTGCCAGCAGCAAGAGTACTAGCGCCTACGAGCAGTACTTC. This translates into CASSKSTSAYEQYF.

About this clonotype: A read error is possible here, since a much larger clone lies one base away. The chain joins TRBV4-1 to TRBJ2-7; TRBD1 agrees at 7 bases. CDR3 length: 16 residues. Per germline, CDR1 MGHRA and CDR2 YSYEKL. The CDR3 loop reads CPSSQGIGGHTYEQYF. The CDR3 coding sequence is TGCCCCAGCAGCCAAGGAATAGGGGGCCATACCTACGAGCAGTACTTC.

The chain recombines TRBV7-6 with TRBJ2-6; 8 bases are shared with TRBD1. This CDR3 has 17 amino acids. V trimming: 5 bases; J trimming: 0 bases; junction bases outside the gene matches: 6. From germline, CDR1 is SGHVS and CDR2 FNYEAQ. The CDR3 reads CASSTGTGNSGANVLTF. The CDR3 DNA follows: TGTGCCAGCAGCACCGGGACAGGAAACTCTGGGGCCAACGTCCTGACTTTC.

The rearrangement joins TRBV2 to TRBJ2-1; no definite D call. V lost 7 bases to trimming and J lost 0 bases, with 13 bases between them. Looked up from germline, CDR1 is SNHLY and CDR2 is FYNNEI. The CDR3 is 15 residues long. Here the CDR3 reads CASIRDLSSYNEQFF. In DNA, the CDR3 is TGTGCCAGCATTCGAGATCTGAGCTCCTACAATGAGCAGTTCTTC.

Comment on this clonotype: A much larger clone lies one base from this, so it may be a read error. This chain uses TRBV6-1 with TRBJ2-6; 12 bases are a match to TRBD2. Germline V gives CDR1 MNHNS, CDR2 SASEGT. This CDR3 has 18 residues. The CDR3 nucleotides read TGTGCCAGCAGGGAGGGACTAGCGGGCCTCTCTGGGGTCAACGTCCTGACTTTC. Translation gives CASREGLAGLSGVNVLTF.

This clonotype was picked up many times. This chain connects TRBV11-1 to TRBJ2-3; TRBD2 matches at 10 bases. This CDR3 has 15 residues. In germline, CDR1 is SGHAT, CDR2 FQDESV (reference sequence). V shed 2 bases, J shed 7 bases, and the junction held 6 bases outside the gene matches. The CDR3 loop is CASSLKREGLNTQYF. CDR3 nucleotides: TGTGCCAGCAGCTTAAAGCGGGAGGGCTTAAATACGCAGTATTTT.

On this clonotype itself: With a much larger clone just one base away, this may be a read error. This chain links TRBV12-3 or TRBV12-4 with TRBJ1-6; D remains ambiguous. This CDR3 region has 14 residues. Trimming shortened V by 6 bases and J by 14 bases, and 20 bases separated the two germline ends. The CDR3 protein is CASSLGISGRTLHF. As DNA, the CDR3 is TGTGCCAGCAGCCTGGGGATATCTGGTAGGACCCTCCACTTT.

This chain links TRBV6-2 or TRBV6-3 with TRBJ2-1; 8 nucleotides match TRBD2. Germline V lookup: CDR1 MNHEY, CDR2 SVGEGT. This CDR3 has 15 residues. CDR3 in DNA: TGTGTCACCCGGTGGGAGCGGGAGTGGTTTCTGAGCATGTTCTTC. This translates into CVTRWEREWFLSMFF.

This clonotype came up many times. This rearrangement joins TRBV10-3 to TRBJ2-7; 9 bases map to TRBD1. Per germline, CDR1 ENHRY and CDR2 SYGVKD. V trimming: 4 bases; J trimming: 5 bases; junction bases outside the gene matches: 6. The CDR3 sequence is 14 residues long. Written as DNA, the CDR3 is TGTGCCATCAGTGGGCGACAGGGGGAGAACGAGCAGTACTTC. This encodes CAISGRQGENEQYF.

The chain couples TRBV7-9 to TRBJ2-7, with TRBD2 identical over 8 bases. CDR1 SEHNR and CDR2 FQNEAQ come from the germline V gene (reference sequence). The CDR3 sequence is 13 residues long. V lost 3 bases and J lost 7; bases outside the gene matches: 5. CDR3 in DNA: TGTGCCAGCAGCTTGCCGGCGGGAGGAGAGCAGTACTTC. It yields the protein CASSLPAGGEQYF.

This clonotype was detected many times. V and J are TRBV6-6 and TRBJ2-1; no reliable D call. The CDR3 has 13 amino acids. V gave up 1 base and J gave up 5 bases, with 6 bases separating them. Germline V CDR1 and CDR2: MNHNY, SVGAGI (reference sequence). CDR3 region: CASSYLRDNEQFF. Written as DNA, the CDR3 is TGTGCCAGCAGTTACTTGCGAGACAATGAGCAGTTCTTC.

This clonotype was observed at least ten times. J is TRBJ2-2 and V is TRBV4-3, with D perhaps TRBD2 (5 bases). Germline values: CDR1 LGHNA, CDR2 YSLEER. CDR3 length equals 16 residues. Deletions cut 0 bases from V and 6 bases from J, with 14 bases between. The CDR3 sequence is CASSQDYWPEAGELFF. CDR3 sequence (DNA): TGCGCCAGCAGCCAAGATTATTGGCCGGAGGCCGGGGAGCTGTTTTTT.

To note about this clonotype: This may be a read error: a much more frequent sequence differs by one nucleotide. The chain is built from TRBV6-2 or TRBV6-3 and TRBJ1-2; D gene ambiguous. The CDR3 covers 12 residues. CDR1 is MNHEY and CDR2 is SVGEGT in the germline V gene. V lost 1 base to trimming and J lost 8 bases, with 8 bases between them. The DNA for the CDR3 is TGTGCCAGCAGTTACTACTGGGGAGGCTACACCTTC. Amino acid sequence: CASSYYWGGYTF.

On this clonotype itself: A much larger clone lies one base from this, so it may be a read error. The rearrangement links TRBV6-1 to TRBJ2-1; the D gene is possibly TRBD1 (6 bases). The CDR3 runs to 14 residues. Germline assignment: CDR1 MNHNS and CDR2 SASEGT. Written as DNA, the CDR3 is TGTGCCAACAGTGAGGGACACCGCTACAATGAGCAGTTCTTC. Translating gives CANSEGHRYNEQFF.

Remarks on this clonotype: This could be a read error, since a much larger clone is one nucleotide away. The rearrangement uses TRBV4-1 and TRBJ1-2, with 7 positions matching TRBD1. The CDR3 spans 15 residues. J was trimmed by 8 bases and V by 5 bases; bases with no gene match: 14. The germline V gene has CDR1 MGHRA and CDR2 YSYEKL. CDR3 bases: TGCGCCAGCAGCGCTCCCCGGGAGGGGGCATGCGGCTACACCTTC. It is translated as CASSAPREGACGYTF.

This clonotype was observed a few times. With a much larger clone just one base away, this may be a read error. The chain carries TRBV6-1 and TRBJ1-5; D is possibly TRBD1 (5 bases). The germline gives CDR1 MNHNS, CDR2 SASEGT. The CDR3 length is 15 residues. CDR3 DNA sequence: TGTGCCAGCAGGGAGGGGAGCCTAGGAGATCAGTCCCAGCATTTT. It translates to CASREGSLGDQSQHF.

On this clonotype itself: A much bigger clone sits one base away, suggesting this may be a read error. V and J are TRBV4-1 and TRBJ1-1; no firm D call. The CDR3 has 16 residues. Germline lookup yields CDR1 MGHRA and CDR2 YSYEKL. Here the CDR3 DNA reads TGCGCCAGCAGCCAAGATATGTTCCGCATGAACACTAAAGCTTTCTTT. Protein: CASSQDMFRMNTKAFF.

This chain connects TRBV6-2 or TRBV6-3 to TRBJ2-7; D call uncertain. V lost 0 bases to trimming and J lost 2 bases, with 11 bases between them. From germline, CDR1 is MNHEY and CDR2 SVGEGT. This CDR3 has 15 residues. The CDR3 region is CASSYSIRPPYEQYF. The CDR3, as DNA: TGTGCCAGCAGTTACTCGATTAGGCCGCCCTACGAGCAGTACTTC.

This chain connects TRBV7-9 to TRBJ2-1; the match to TRBD2 covers 12 bases. Germline values: CDR1 SEHNR, CDR2 FQNEAQ (reference sequence). J was trimmed by 2 bases and V by 2 bases; bases with no gene match: 1. The CDR3 totals 16 residues. CDR3 DNA: TGTGCCAGCAGCTTACTAGCGGGAGGGACCTACAATGAGCAGTTCTTC. Translation: CASSLLAGGTYNEQFF.

Turning to this clonotype: At one end the junction does not follow the germline gene, possibly because of a read error. The chain links TRBV11-1 to TRBJ2-6; unclear D gene. Germline CDR1 is SGHAT and CDR2 is FQDESV (reference sequence). The CDR3 contains 16 residues. The CDR3 spells CASSLNGGAGPNVLSF. Written as DNA, the CDR3 is TGTGCCAGCAGCTTAAACGGCGGCGCTGGGCCCAACGTCCTGAGTTTC.

As concerns this clonotype: It may be a read error: a sequence one base away is much more abundant. The chain links TRBV7-9 to TRBJ2-4; D is ambiguous. The germline V and J ends were trimmed by 5 bases and 6 bases, with 17 bases remaining between them. Germline loops: CDR1 SEHNR, CDR2 FQNEAQ (reference sequence). CDR3 length: 15 amino acids. The CDR3 DNA reads TGTGCCAGCAGCCCGCAGCGAATAGGCGGAAACATTCAGTACTTC. It is translated as CASSPQRIGGNIQYF.

Note on this clonotype: A much larger clone is a single base away; this may be a read error. J is TRBJ1-1 and V is TRBV13; tentatively, D is TRBD1 (5 bases). Per germline, CDR1 PRHDT and CDR2 FYEKMQ (reference sequence). This CDR3 spans 14 amino acids. The DNA for the CDR3 is TGTGCCAGCAGGGATCAGACAGATTACACTGAAACTTTCTTT. Protein: CASRDQTDYTETFF.

This clonotype was seen a few times. This chain joins TRBV5-6 and TRBJ2-5, with 7 bases that match TRBD1. The CDR3 covers 15 residues. The germline V gene encodes CDR1 SGHDT and CDR2 YYEEEE. Trimming cost V 3 bases and J 1 base; bases outside gene matches: 6. DNA of the CDR3: TGTGCCAGCAGCTCACTAGGGACAGCCCAAGAGACCCAGTACTTC. This codes for CASSSLGTAQETQYF.

The chain has TRBV11-2 and TRBJ2-1; maybe TRBD2 (6 bases). Germline V gene lookup returns CDR1 SGHAT and CDR2 FQNNGV. The germline V and J ends were trimmed by 4 bases and 6 bases, with 19 bases remaining between them. CDR3 length: 16 residues. CDR3 residues: CASSSVTGAYRNEQFF. CDR3 DNA: TGTGCCAGCAGCTCCGTAACGGGAGCTTATCGCAATGAGCAGTTCTTC.

The gene calls are TRBV15 and TRBJ2-1, with D perhaps matching TRBD2 (7 bases). CDR1 and CDR2 from the germline V gene are LNHNV and YYDKDF (reference sequence). The CDR3 sequence is 14 residues long. Trimming removed 10 bases from V and 4 bases from J, with 17 bases in between. The CDR3 here is CAIGGGSRYNEQFF. DNA for the CDR3: TGTGCCATCGGGGGCGGGAGTAGATACAATGAGCAGTTCTTC.

This clonotype came up many times. This sequence joins TRBV6-6 and TRBJ2-2, with a tentative D call TRBD2 (6 bases). V was pared by 1 base and J by 3 bases, with 18 bases between. The germline V gene has CDR1 MNHNY and CDR2 SVGAGI (reference sequence). This CDR3 spans 18 amino acids. The CDR3 loop reads CASSYFGYRELDTGELFF. For the CDR3, the DNA is TGTGCCAGCAGTTACTTCGGATATCGGGAGTTGGACACCGGGGAGCTGTTTTTT.

As regards this clonotype: A much larger clone differs by one base, so this may be a read error. Because it lacks the conserved phenylalanine or tryptophan at the end, this CDR3 is likely a read error. The chain carries TRBV6-1 and TRBJ2-2, with 7 nucleotides matching TRBD1. V was clipped by 6 bases and J by 4 bases; unmatched bases: 5. The CDR3 is 14 residues long. The germline CDR1 and CDR2 sequences are MNHNS and SASEGT. In nucleotides, the CDR3 is TGTGCCAGCAGAGAGGGGGACAGCACCGGGGAGCTGTTTTAT. Residues: CASREGDSTGELFY.

This clonotype showed up just a few times. The chain's CDR3 is CASSYLRDEKLFF. CDR3 sequence (DNA): TGTGCCAGCAGTTATCTCAGGGATGAAAAACTGTTTTTT. The chain joins TRBV6-6 to TRBJ1-4; the D gene is possibly TRBD1 (5 bases). This CDR3 contains 13 residues. Looked up from germline, CDR1 is MNHNY and CDR2 is SVGAGI (reference sequence). Trimming cost V 3 bases and J 6 bases, with 8 bases left between them.

As for this clonotype: This may stem from a read error, because a much larger clone lies one nucleotide away. This chain joins TRBV6-6 and TRBJ2-1; 9 positions agree with TRBD1. Germline CDR1 MNHNY, CDR2 SVGAGI (reference sequence). The CDR3 has 15 amino acids. Here the CDR3 reads CTSAPGQGPYNEQFF. As DNA, the CDR3 is TGTACCAGCGCCCCGGGACAGGGCCCCTACAATGAGCAGTTCTTC.

As for this clonotype: Lacking the conserved final phenylalanine or tryptophan, this CDR3 likely reflects a read error. The gene calls are TRBV13 and TRBJ1-3, with no clear D. From germline, CDR1 is PRHDT and CDR2 FYEKMQ (reference sequence). The CDR3 has 12 amino acids. CDR3 in amino acids: CASSLKPNTIYL. The CDR3 region has the DNA TGTGCCAGCAGCTTAAAGCCAAACACAATATATCTT.